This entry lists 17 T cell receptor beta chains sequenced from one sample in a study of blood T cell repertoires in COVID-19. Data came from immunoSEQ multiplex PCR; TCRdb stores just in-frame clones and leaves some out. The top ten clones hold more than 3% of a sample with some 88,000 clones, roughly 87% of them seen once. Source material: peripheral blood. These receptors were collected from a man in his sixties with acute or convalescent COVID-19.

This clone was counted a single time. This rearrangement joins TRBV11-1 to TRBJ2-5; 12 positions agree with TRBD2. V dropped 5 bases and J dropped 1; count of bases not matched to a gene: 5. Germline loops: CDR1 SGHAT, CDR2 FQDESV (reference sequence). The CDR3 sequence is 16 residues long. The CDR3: CASSPGLAGTQETQYF. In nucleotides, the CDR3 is TGTGCCAGCAGCCCCGGACTAGCGGGGACCCAAGAGACCCAGTACTTC.

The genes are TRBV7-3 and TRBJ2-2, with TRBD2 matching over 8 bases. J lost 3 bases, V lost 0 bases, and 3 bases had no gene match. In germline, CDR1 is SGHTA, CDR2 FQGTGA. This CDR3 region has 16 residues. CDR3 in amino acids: CASSLTPGGYTGELFF. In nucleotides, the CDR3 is TGTGCCAGCAGCTTAACGCCGGGGGGGTACACCGGGGAGCTGTTTTTT.

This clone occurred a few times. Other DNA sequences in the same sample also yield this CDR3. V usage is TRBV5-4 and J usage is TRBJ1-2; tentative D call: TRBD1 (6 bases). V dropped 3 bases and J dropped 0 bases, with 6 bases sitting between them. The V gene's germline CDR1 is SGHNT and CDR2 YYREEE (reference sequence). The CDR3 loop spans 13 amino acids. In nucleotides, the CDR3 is TGTGCCAGCAGCTGGGACACTAACTATGGCTACACCTTC. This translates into CASSWDTNYGYTF.

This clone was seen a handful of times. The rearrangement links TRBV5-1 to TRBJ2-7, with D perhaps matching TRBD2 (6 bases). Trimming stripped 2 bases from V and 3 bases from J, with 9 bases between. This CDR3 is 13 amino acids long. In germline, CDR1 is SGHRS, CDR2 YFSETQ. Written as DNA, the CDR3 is TGCGCCAGCAGCTTAAGGGGAGGCTACGAGCAGTACTTC. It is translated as CASSLRGGYEQYF.

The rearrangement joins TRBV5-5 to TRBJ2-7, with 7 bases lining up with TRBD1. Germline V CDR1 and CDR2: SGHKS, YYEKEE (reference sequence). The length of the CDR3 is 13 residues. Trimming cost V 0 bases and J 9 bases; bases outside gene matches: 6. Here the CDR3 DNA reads TGTGCCAGCAGCTTGGTCACAGGGGCTTGGCAGTACTTC. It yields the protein CASSLVTGAWQYF. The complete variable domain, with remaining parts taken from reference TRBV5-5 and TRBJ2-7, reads DAGVTQSPTHLIKTRGQQVTLRCSPISGHKSVSWYQQVLGQGPQFIFQYYEKEERGRGNFPDRFSARQFPNYSSELNVNALLLGDSALYLCASSLVTGAWQYFGPGTRLTVT.

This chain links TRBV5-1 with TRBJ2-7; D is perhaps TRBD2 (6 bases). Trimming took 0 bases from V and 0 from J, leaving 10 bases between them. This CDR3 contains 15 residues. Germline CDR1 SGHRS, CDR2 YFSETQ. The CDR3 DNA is TGCGCCAGCAGCTTGGGACGGGGGACCTCCTACGAGCAGTACTTC. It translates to CASSLGRGTSYEQYF.

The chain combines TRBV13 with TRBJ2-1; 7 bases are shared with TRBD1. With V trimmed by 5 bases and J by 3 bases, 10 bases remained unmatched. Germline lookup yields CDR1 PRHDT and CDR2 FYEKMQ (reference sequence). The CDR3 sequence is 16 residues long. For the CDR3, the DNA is TGTGCCAGCAGCCCATTCCGGGACAGAGTCTACAATGAGCAGTTCTTC. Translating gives CASSPFRDRVYNEQFF.

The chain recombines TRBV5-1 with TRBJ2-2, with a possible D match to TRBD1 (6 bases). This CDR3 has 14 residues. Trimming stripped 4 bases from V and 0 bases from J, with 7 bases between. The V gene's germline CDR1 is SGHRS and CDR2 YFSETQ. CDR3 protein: CASSGGANTGELFF. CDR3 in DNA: TGCGCCAGCAGCGGGGGCGCGAACACCGGGGAGCTGTTTTTT.

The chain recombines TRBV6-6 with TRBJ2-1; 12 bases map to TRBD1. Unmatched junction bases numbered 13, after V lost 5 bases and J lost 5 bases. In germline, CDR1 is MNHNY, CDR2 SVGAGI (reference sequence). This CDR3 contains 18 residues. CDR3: CASSRWISGTGGNNEQFF. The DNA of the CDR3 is TGTGCCAGCAGTCGTTGGATATCCGGGACAGGGGGCAACAATGAGCAGTTCTTC.

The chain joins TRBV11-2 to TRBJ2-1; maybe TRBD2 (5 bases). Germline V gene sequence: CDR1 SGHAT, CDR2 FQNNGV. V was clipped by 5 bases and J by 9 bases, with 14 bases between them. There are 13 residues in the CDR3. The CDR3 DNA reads TGTGCCAGCAGCCCCCGGGGAGCGACTGAGCAGTTCTTC. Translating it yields CASSPRGATEQFF. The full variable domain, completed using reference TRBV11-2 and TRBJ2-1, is EAGVAQSPRYKIIEKRQSVAFWCNPISGHATLYWYQQILGQGPKLLIQFQNNGVVDDSQLPKDRFSAERLKGVDSTLKIQPAKLEDSAVYLCASSPRGATEQFFGPGTRLTVL.

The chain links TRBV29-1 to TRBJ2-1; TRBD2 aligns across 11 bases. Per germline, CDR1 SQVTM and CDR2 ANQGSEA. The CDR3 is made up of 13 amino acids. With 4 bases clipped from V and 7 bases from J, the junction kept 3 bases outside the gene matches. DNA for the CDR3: TGCAGCGTTGGCGTAGCGGGGGGGAATGAGCAGTTCTTC. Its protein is CSVGVAGGNEQFF.

CDR3 DNA sequence: TGTGCCAGCAGCCTGCAACAGGGGGCGAACACCGGGGAGCTGTTTTTT. Amino acid sequence: CASSLQQGANTGELFF. The gene calls are TRBV4-2 and TRBJ2-2, with 8 bases that match TRBD1. Germline values: CDR1 LGHNA, CDR2 YNFKEQ. J gave up 0 bases and V 4 bases, and 4 bases lay outside the gene matches. The CDR3 contains 16 residues.

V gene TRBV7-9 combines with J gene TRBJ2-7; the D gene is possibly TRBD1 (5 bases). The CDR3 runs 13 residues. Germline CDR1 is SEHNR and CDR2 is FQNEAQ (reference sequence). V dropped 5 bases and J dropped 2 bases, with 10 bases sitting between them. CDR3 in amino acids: CASSHDSTYEQYF. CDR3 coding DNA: TGTGCCAGCAGCCACGACAGCACCTACGAGCAGTACTTC.

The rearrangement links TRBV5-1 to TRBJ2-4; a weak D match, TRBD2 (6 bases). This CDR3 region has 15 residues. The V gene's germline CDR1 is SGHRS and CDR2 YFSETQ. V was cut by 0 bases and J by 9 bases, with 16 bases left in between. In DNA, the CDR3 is TGCGCCAGCAGCTTGGCGTTCGGGGAGGTCAGCATTCAGTACTTC. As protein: CASSLAFGEVSIQYF.

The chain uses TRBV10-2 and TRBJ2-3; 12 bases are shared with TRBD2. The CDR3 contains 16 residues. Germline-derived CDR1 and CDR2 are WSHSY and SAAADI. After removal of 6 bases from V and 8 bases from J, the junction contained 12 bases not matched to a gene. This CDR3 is CASRDRLAGGPGTQYF. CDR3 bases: TGCGCCAGCAGGGACCGGCTAGCGGGAGGGCCGGGTACGCAGTATTTT.

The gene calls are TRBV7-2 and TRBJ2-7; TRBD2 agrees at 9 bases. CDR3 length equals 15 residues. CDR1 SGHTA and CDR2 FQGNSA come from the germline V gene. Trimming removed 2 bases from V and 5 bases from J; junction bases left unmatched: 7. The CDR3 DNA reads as TGTGCCAGCAGCTTAAGGGCGGGGGGGCCGGACGAGCAGTACTTC. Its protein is CASSLRAGGPDEQYF.

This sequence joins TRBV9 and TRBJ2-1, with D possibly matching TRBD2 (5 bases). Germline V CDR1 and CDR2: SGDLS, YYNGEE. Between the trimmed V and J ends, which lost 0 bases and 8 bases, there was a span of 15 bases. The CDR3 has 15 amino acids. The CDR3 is CASSVGVGAVHEQFF. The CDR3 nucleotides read TGTGCCAGCAGCGTAGGGGTGGGAGCGGTCCATGAGCAGTTCTTC.